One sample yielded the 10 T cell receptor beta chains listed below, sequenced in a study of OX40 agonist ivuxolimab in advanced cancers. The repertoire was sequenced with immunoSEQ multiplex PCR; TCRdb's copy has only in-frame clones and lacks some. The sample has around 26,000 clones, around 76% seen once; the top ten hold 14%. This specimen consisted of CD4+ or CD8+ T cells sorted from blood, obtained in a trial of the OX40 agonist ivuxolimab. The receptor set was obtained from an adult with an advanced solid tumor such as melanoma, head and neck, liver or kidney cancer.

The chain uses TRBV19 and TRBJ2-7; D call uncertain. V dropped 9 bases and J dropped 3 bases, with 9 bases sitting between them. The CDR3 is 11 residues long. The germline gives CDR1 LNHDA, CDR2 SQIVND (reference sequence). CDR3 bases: TGTGCCAGCAGTGGAGTCTACGAGCAGTACTTC. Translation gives CASSGVYEQYF.

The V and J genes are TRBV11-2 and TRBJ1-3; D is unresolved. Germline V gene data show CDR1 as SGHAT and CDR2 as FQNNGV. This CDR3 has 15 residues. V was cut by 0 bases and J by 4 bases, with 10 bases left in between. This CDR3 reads CASSLEETLGNTIYF. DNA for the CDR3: TGTGCCAGCAGCTTAGAAGAGACGCTCGGAAACACCATATATTTT. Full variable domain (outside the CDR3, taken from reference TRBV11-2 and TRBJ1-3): EAGVAQSPRYKIIEKRQSVAFWCNPISGHATLYWYQQILGQGPKLLIQFQNNGVVDDSQLPKDRFSAERLKGVDSTLKIQPAKLEDSAVYLCASSLEETLGNTIYFGEGSWLTVV.

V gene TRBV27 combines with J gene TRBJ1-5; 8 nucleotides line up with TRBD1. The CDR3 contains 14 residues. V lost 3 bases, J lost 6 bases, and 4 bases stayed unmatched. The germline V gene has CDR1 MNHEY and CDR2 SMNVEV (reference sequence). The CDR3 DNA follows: TGTGCCAGCAGTTTTCAGGGGGCTGGTCAGCCCCAGCATTTT. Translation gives CASSFQGAGQPQHF.

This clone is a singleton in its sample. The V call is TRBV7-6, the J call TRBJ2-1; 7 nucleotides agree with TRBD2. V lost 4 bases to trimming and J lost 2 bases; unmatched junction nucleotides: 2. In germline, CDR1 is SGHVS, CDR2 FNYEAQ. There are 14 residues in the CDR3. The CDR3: CASSSGGTYNEQFF. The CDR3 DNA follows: TGTGCCAGCAGCTCCGGGGGGACCTACAATGAGCAGTTCTTC.

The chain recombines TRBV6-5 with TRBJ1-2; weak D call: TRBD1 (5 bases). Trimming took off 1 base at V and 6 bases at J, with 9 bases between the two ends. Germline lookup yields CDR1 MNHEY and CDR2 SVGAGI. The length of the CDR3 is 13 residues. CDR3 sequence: CASSYFQGDGYTF. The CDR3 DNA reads TGTGCCAGCAGTTACTTCCAGGGAGATGGCTACACCTTC.

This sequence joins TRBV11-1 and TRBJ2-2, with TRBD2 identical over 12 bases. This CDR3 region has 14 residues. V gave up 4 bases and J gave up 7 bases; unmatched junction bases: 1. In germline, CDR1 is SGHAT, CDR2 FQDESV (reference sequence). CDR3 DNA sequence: TGTGCCAGCAGCTGGACTAGCGGGGACGGGGAGCTGTTTTTT. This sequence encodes CASSWTSGDGELFF.

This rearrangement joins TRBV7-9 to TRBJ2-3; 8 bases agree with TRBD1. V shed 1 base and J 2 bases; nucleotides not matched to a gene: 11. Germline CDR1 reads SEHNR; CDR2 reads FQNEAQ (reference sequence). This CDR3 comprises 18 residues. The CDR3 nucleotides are TGTGCCAGCAGCTTAGTCCGGACAGGGCGTTTTCTCACAGATACGCAGTATTTT. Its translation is CASSLVRTGRFLTDTQYF.

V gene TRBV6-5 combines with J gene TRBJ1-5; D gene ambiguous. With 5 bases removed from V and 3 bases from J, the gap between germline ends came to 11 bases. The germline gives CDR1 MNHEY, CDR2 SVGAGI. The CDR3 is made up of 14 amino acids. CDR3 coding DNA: TGTGCCAGCAGTCCCGGGCCCCCCAATCAGCCCCAGCATTTT. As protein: CASSPGPPNQPQHF.

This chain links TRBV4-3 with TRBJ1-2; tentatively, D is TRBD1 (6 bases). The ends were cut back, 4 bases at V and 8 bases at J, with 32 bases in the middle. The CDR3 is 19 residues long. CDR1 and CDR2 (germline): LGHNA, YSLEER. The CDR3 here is CASSPYGGVTGSVRMGYTF. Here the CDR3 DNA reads TGCGCCAGCAGCCCCTATGGGGGGGTAACAGGGAGCGTGAGGATGGGCTACACCTTC.

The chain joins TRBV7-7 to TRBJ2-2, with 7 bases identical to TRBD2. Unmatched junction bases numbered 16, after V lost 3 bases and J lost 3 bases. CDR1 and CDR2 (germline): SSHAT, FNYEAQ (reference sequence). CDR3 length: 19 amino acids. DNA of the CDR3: TGTGCCAGCAGCTTTCTAGTATTCGACGGGGGGTTCCACACCGGGGAGCTGTTTTTT. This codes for CASSFLVFDGGFHTGELFF.